The clone carrying this T cell receptor beta chain has only one observation. Its antigen remains unidentified. An end of the junction differs from the germline gene, which may be a read error. CD4+ T cells that had been cultured provided DNA sequenced with the Oncomine TCR Beta short-read assay. MiXCR, run by TCRdb on the PCR reads, gives a single entry per CDR3 protein. The sample gives over 10,000 distinct CDR3 sequences, approximately 50% of which show up once; 28% is in the top ten. This sample is drawn from a study of vaccination and CD4 T cells after COVID-19. The CDR3 consists of 15 residues. The germline gives CDR1 DFQATT, CDR2 SNEGSKA (reference sequence). Sample treatment: roughly 11-day PBMC culture with coronavirus spike peptide pools or control peptides (ViraFEST assay).

Material: CD4+ T cells from blood, cultured in vitro. The chain is built from TRBV20-1 and TRBJ2-4, with TRBD2 matching 8 bases. The sequence was obtained from a human donor who had recovered from COVID-19. The CDR3 nucleotides read TGCAGTGCCAGAGCGCCTAGCGGGGCCAAAAACATTCAGTACTTC. It specifies CSARAPSGAKNIQYF.